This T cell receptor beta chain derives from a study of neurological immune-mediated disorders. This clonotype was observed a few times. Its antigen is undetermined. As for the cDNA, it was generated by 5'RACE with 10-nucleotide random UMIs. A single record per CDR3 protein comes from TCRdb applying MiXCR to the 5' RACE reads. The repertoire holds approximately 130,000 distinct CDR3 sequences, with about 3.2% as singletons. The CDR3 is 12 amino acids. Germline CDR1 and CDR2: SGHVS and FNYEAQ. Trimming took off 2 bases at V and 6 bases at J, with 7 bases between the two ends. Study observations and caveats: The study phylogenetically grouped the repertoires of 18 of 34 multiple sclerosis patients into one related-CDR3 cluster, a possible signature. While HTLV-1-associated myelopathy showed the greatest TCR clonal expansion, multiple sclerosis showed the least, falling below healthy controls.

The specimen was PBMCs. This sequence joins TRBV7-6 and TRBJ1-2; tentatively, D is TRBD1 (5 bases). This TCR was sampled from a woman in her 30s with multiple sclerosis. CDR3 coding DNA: TGTGCCAGCAGCTTATGGACACATGGCTACACCTTC. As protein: CASSLWTHGYTF.